One sample yielded the 29 T cell receptor beta chains listed below, sequenced in a study of shared clonotypes between healthy human individuals. Naive CD8 cells lacked CD45RO and underwent positive selection for CCR7, leaving out terminally differentiated effector memory CD45RA+ cells. Libraries were prepared by immunoSEQ multiplex PCR; TCRdb keeps only in-frame clonotypes and omits some of them. The sample yields almost 700,000 clones, 90% to 95% seen once. Input material: naive CD8+ T cells sorted from blood. Receptors were obtained from a man aged 30 to 45 in good health.

A single count supports this clone. This chain uses TRBV29-1 with TRBJ2-1; 8 bases map to TRBD2. The V gene end was trimmed by 6 bases and the J gene end by 2 bases; junction bases not matched to a gene: 3. Germline CDR1 SQVTM, CDR2 ANQGSEA. The CDR3 consists of 13 residues. The CDR3 DNA sequence: TGCAGCGTGGGCGGGGGGCCCTACAATGAGCAGTTCTTC. It is translated as CSVGGGPYNEQFF.

The DNA of the CDR3 is TGTGCCAGCAGCGTGGGCCGGGATGGCTACACCTTC. It encodes CASSVGRDGYTF. This sequence joins TRBV28 and TRBJ1-2; D not certain. The V gene's germline CDR1 is MDHEN and CDR2 SYDVKM. This CDR3 is 12 amino acids long. Trimming cost V 6 bases and J 6 bases, with 11 bases left between them.

The chain combines TRBV15 with TRBJ2-5; 8 nucleotides match TRBD1. The CDR3 is made up of 14 amino acids. Germline V gene sequence: CDR1 LNHNV, CDR2 YYDKDF (reference sequence). The trim removed 8 bases at V and 5 bases at J, leaving 10 bases unmatched. The CDR3 is CATQTGASGETQYF. As DNA, the CDR3 is TGTGCCACCCAGACAGGGGCATCTGGGGAGACCCAGTACTTC.

Comments on this clone: This same CDR3 is encoded by further DNA sequences in the sample. The rearrangement uses TRBV27 and TRBJ2-7; TRBD2 is a possible D gene (5 bases). Looked up from germline, CDR1 is MNHEY and CDR2 is SMNVEV (reference sequence). The CDR3 spans 12 residues. Trimming took off 2 bases at V and 5 bases at J, with 7 bases between the two ends. The DNA for the CDR3 is TGTGCCAGCAGTTTAATCGGGGACGAGCAGTACTTC. Protein product: CASSLIGDEQYF.

The rearrangement uses TRBV7-2 and TRBJ2-2, with TRBD1 as a possible D gene (5 bases). Germline assignment: CDR1 SGHTA and CDR2 FQGNSA. This CDR3 comprises 16 residues. V gave up 3 bases and J gave up 1 base, with 12 bases separating them. As DNA, the CDR3 is TGTGCCAGCAGCTTCCCCCAGGGCGTGAACACCGGGGAGCTGTTTTTT. The encoded protein is CASSFPQGVNTGELFF.

J is TRBJ2-6 and V is TRBV2, with D unresolved. This CDR3 is 15 amino acids long. V lost 10 bases, J lost 0 bases, and 13 bases lay in between. Germline CDR1 is SNHLY and CDR2 is FYNNEI. CDR3 nucleotides: TGTGCCACCAACACACGAAACTCTGGGGCCAACGTCCTGACTTTC. As protein: CATNTRNSGANVLTF.

The chain recombines TRBV30 with TRBJ2-1; unclear D gene. There are 11 residues in the CDR3. Germline V lookup: CDR1 GTSNPN, CDR2 SVGIG (reference sequence). V dropped 2 bases and J dropped 5 bases, with 4 bases sitting between them. The CDR3 region is CAWSRDNEQFF. The CDR3, as DNA: TGTGCCTGGAGTCGGGACAATGAGCAGTTCTTC.

About this clone: The sample carries other DNA sequences with the same CDR3. V gene TRBV27 combines with J gene TRBJ2-7; possible D gene TRBD1, 6 bases. This CDR3 region has 13 residues. The V end lost 3 bases, the J end lost 2 bases, and 8 bases lay between the germline ends. Germline-derived CDR1 and CDR2 are MNHEY and SMNVEV (reference sequence). The CDR3 reads CASSLTGTYEQYF. The CDR3 DNA sequence: TGTGCCAGCAGTTTGACAGGCACCTACGAGCAGTACTTC.

The chain employs TRBV7-9 and TRBJ2-5, with unresolved D. CDR1 and CDR2 from the germline V gene are SEHNR and FQNEAQ (reference sequence). The ends were cut back, 5 bases at V and 7 bases at J, with 14 bases in the middle. The CDR3 runs to 13 residues. In DNA, the CDR3 is TGTGCCAGCAGCCCCAATTCCTTCCCGACCCAGTACTTC. Translated, it gives CASSPNSFPTQYF.

Only one count was recorded for this clone. The gene calls are TRBV7-9 and TRBJ2-1; perhaps D is TRBD1 or TRBD2 (5 bases each). The CDR3 consists of 17 residues. Germline-derived CDR1 and CDR2 are SEHNR and FQNEAQ (reference sequence). V was cut by 5 bases and J by 6 bases, with 23 bases left in between. The CDR3 DNA sequence: TGTGCCAGCAGCCCCCCCGCTTTGGGGACGATGAGCAATGAGCAGTTCTTC. Translating it yields CASSPPALGTMSNEQFF.

This chain links TRBV28 with TRBJ2-3; either TRBD1 or TRBD2 may supply D (5 bases each). The CDR3 loop spans 14 amino acids. Trimming pared 2 bases from V and 4 bases from J, leaving 10 bases between. CDR1 is MDHEN, CDR2 SYDVKM, per germline. The CDR3 nucleotides are TGTGCCAGCAGTTTAGAGGGGCCGCCAGATACGCAGTATTTT. It is translated as CASSLEGPPDTQYF.

The rearrangement uses TRBV27 and TRBJ2-3, with TRBD1 identical over 9 bases. Germline lookup yields CDR1 MNHEY and CDR2 SMNVEV (reference sequence). V shed 5 bases, J shed 2 bases, and the junction held 8 bases outside the gene matches. The CDR3 totals 16 residues. The CDR3 protein is CASSPDRDRATDTQYF. CDR3 sequence (DNA): TGTGCCAGCAGTCCAGACCGGGACAGGGCCACAGATACGCAGTATTTT.

A remark on this clone: An end of the junction differs from the germline gene, which may be a read error. CDR3 DNA: TGTGCTAGCAGCCCCTTGGGTGGCGGGAACACCGGGGAGCTGTTTTTT. It codes for CASSPLGGGNTGELFF. The chain links TRBV7-7 to TRBJ2-2; no clear D. This CDR3 has 16 amino acids. From germline, CDR1 is SSHAT and CDR2 FNYEAQ (reference sequence). The full variable domain, in which reference TRBV7-7 and TRBJ2-2 provide the parts outside the CDR3, is GAGVSQSPRYKVTKRGQDVTLRCDPISSHATLYWYQQALGQGPEFLTYFNYEAQPDKSGLPSDRFSAERPEGSISTLTIQRTEQRDSAMYRCASSPLGGGNTGELFFGEGSRLTVL.

V is TRBV6-1 and J is TRBJ2-3; D ambiguous. CDR1 is MNHNS and CDR2 is SASEGT in the germline V gene. CDR3 size: 15 residues. With 4 bases removed from V and 3 bases from J, the gap between germline ends came to 14 bases. The CDR3 reads CASSASEFWTDTQYF. The CDR3 DNA sequence: TGTGCCAGCAGTGCGTCCGAATTCTGGACAGATACGCAGTATTTT.

The V and J genes are TRBV5-1 and TRBJ2-7, with D maybe TRBD2 (5 bases). The CDR3 consists of 20 residues. The ends were cut back, 4 bases at V and 4 bases at J, with 33 bases in the middle. The germline CDR1 and CDR2 sequences are SGHRS and YFSETQ. CDR3 DNA sequence: TGCGCCAGCAGCAAAAGAGTAGTCGGCAGAAAGGTCGGGGTCCCTTACGAGCAGTACTTC. This sequence encodes CASSKRVVGRKVGVPYEQYF. Full variable domain (missing parts from reference TRBV5-1 and TRBJ2-7): KAGVTQTPRYLIKTRGQQVTLSCSPISGHRSVSWYQQTPGQGLQFLFEYFSETQRNKGNFPGRFSGRQFSNSRSEMNVSTLELGDSALYLCASSKRVVGRKVGVPYEQYFGPGTRLTVT.

The chain combines TRBV27 with TRBJ1-4; weak D call: TRBD1 (5 bases). With 9 bases removed from V and 0 bases from J, the gap between germline ends came to 11 bases. This CDR3 region has 14 residues. CDR1 MNHEY and CDR2 SMNVEV come from the germline V gene (reference sequence). The CDR3 DNA sequence: TGTGCCAGTTATAAGGACACAACTAATGAAAAACTGTTTTTT. This translates into CASYKDTTNEKLFF.

The V and J genes are TRBV28 and TRBJ2-7; 10 nucleotides agree with TRBD1. This CDR3 region has 15 residues. With V trimmed by 7 bases and J by 2 bases, 8 bases remained unmatched. Looked up from germline, CDR1 is MDHEN and CDR2 is SYDVKM. The CDR3, as DNA: TGTGCCAGCACCACCGGGACAGGGGCTACCTACGAGCAGTACTTC. Amino acid sequence: CASTTGTGATYEQYF.

The chain joins TRBV19 to TRBJ2-1; TRBD2 agrees at 7 bases. The CDR3 consists of 15 residues. J lost 5 bases, V lost 11 bases, and 15 bases had no gene match. Germline V gene sequence: CDR1 LNHDA, CDR2 SQIVND (reference sequence). The CDR3 is CASSLGGGRDNEQFF. The CDR3 nucleotides read TGTGCCTCTTCTCTGGGCGGCGGGAGAGACAATGAGCAGTTCTTC.

This chain links TRBV5-4 with TRBJ2-7; unclear D gene. CDR1 and CDR2 from the germline V gene are SGHNT and YYREEE (reference sequence). The CDR3 consists of 10 residues. V was cut by 8 bases and J by 7 bases, with 10 bases left in between. DNA for the CDR3: TGTGCCAGGGGGTGGAGAGAGCAGTACTTC. Translated: CARGWREQYF.

V and J are TRBV7-9 and TRBJ2-7; D call uncertain. V was clipped by 4 bases and J by 0 bases, with 13 bases between them. The V gene's germline CDR1 is SEHNR and CDR2 FQNEAQ (reference sequence). The CDR3 spans 15 residues. This CDR3 is CASSSSRKISYEQYF. CDR3 sequence (DNA): TGTGCCAGCAGCTCCTCAAGAAAAATCTCCTACGAGCAGTACTTC.

The table lists this clone with a few counts. CDR3 in amino acids: CASSLSISGYGYTF. CDR3 bases: TGTGCCAGCAGTTTATCGATTAGCGGGTATGGCTACACCTTC. J is TRBJ1-2 and V is TRBV27, with unresolved D. This CDR3 comprises 14 residues. The germline CDR1 and CDR2 sequences are MNHEY and SMNVEV (reference sequence). Deletions cut 0 bases from V and 5 bases from J, with 10 bases between.

This clone was recorded only once. This chain joins TRBV27 and TRBJ2-3; D might be TRBD1 (5 bases). V lost 7 bases to trimming and J lost 2 bases, with 13 bases between them. The CDR3 covers 14 residues. Germline assignment: CDR1 MNHEY and CDR2 SMNVEV (reference sequence). The CDR3 DNA is TGTGCCAGCACCCCTTACAGGAACACAGATACGCAGTATTTT. Amino acid sequence: CASTPYRNTDTQYF.

The rearrangement uses TRBV15 and TRBJ1-2; no clear D gene. V dropped 3 bases and J dropped 3 bases, with 8 bases sitting between them. The CDR3 sequence is 13 residues long. The germline gives CDR1 LNHNV, CDR2 YYDKDF (reference sequence). In DNA, the CDR3 is TGTGCCACCAGCAGGGGAGAGGACTATGGCTACACCTTC. Translation gives CATSRGEDYGYTF. Full variable domain (rest looked up from reference TRBV15 and TRBJ1-2): DAMVIQNPRYQVTQFGKPVTLSCSQTLNHNVMYWYQQKSSQAPKLLFHYYDKDFNNEADTPDNFQSRRPNTSFCFLDIRSPGLGDTAMYLCATSRGEDYGYTFGSGTRLTVV.

The count of this clone is one. V is TRBV9 and J is TRBJ2-3; perhaps TRBD2 as D (5 bases). This CDR3 spans 13 amino acids. V was pared by 3 bases and J by 0 bases, with 5 bases between. In germline, CDR1 is SGDLS, CDR2 YYNGEE. CDR3 DNA sequence: TGTGCCAGCAGCGGGACTAGCACAGATACGCAGTATTTT. Translating gives CASSGTSTDTQYF.

V usage is TRBV7-8 and J usage is TRBJ1-4, with a weak D call TRBD1 (6 bases). V lost 6 bases, J lost 0 bases, and 11 bases lay in between. From germline, CDR1 is SGHVS and CDR2 FQNEAQ. This CDR3 has 15 residues. The CDR3 is CASRPRGATNEKLFF. The CDR3 coding sequence is TGTGCCAGCAGGCCCAGGGGTGCAACTAATGAAAAACTGTTTTTT.

This clone has just a few counts. The chain is built from TRBV6-5 and TRBJ1-2; weak D call: TRBD1 (6 bases). Trimming left V 6 bases short and J 3 bases short, with 14 bases between. This CDR3 region has 14 residues. CDR1 MNHEY and CDR2 SVGAGI come from the germline V gene. The CDR3 bases are TGTGCCAGCAGCCGGCGACAGGTACACTATGGCTACACCTTC. Translated, it gives CASSRRQVHYGYTF.

This clone was recorded a few times. Other nucleotide sequences from this sample produce the same CDR3. CDR3 region: CASSPPSSYEQYF. The CDR3 nucleotides read TGTGCCAGCAGTCCACCTAGCTCCTACGAGCAGTACTTC. V usage is TRBV27 and J usage is TRBJ2-7; no definite D call. Germline values: CDR1 MNHEY, CDR2 SMNVEV (reference sequence). CDR3 length equals 13 residues. The germline V and J ends were trimmed by 5 bases and 0 bases, with 8 bases remaining between them.

The chain recombines TRBV19 with TRBJ2-7; 10 bases agree with TRBD2. The germline V gene has CDR1 LNHDA and CDR2 SQIVND (reference sequence). Unmatched junction bases numbered 2, after V lost 0 bases and J lost 3 bases. The CDR3 sequence is 15 residues long. CDR3 coding DNA: TGTGCCAGTAGTATAGACCTAGCGGGAGACTACGAGCAGTACTTC. It codes for CASSIDLAGDYEQYF.

J is TRBJ1-2 and V is TRBV29-1, with D possibly being TRBD1 (5 bases). The CDR3 runs 12 residues. Germline V gives CDR1 SQVTM, CDR2 ANQGSEA. V dropped 0 bases and J dropped 8 bases, with 10 bases sitting between them. The CDR3 reads CSVEDGTSGYTF. Written as DNA, the CDR3 is TGCAGCGTTGAAGACGGGACGTCCGGCTACACCTTC.